The rows below give T cell receptor beta chains drawn from one sample of a study of blood T cells in healthy people across ages. TCRdb used MiXCR to reprocess the 5' RACE reads, holding one entry per CDR3 protein. Of roughly 800,000 distinct CDR3 sequences in the sample, about 62% were seen once. What was sequenced was blood. The receptors come from a man aged 30 to 45 in good health. Both conserved end residues are part of each CDR3. The size of a clone is reported for some rows only, either as once, few or many, or as a class for expanded clones.

abundance: once
v_gene: TRBV7-3
j_gene: TRBJ2-1
CDR3aa: CASSSLAGGPYNEQFF

abundance: NA
v_gene: TRBV12-3/TRBV12-4
j_gene: NA
CDR3aa: CASSSTGARETQYF

abundance: NA
v_gene: TRBV10-3
j_gene: TRBJ2-3
CDR3aa: CATGTDTQYF

abundance: few
v_gene: TRBV12-3/TRBV12-4
j_gene: TRBJ2-1
CDR3aa: CASSGGAKSPFF

abundance: NA
v_gene: TRBV15
j_gene: TRBJ2-1
CDR3aa: CATSRVQEQFF

abundance: few
v_gene: TRBV6-5
j_gene: TRBJ2-5
CDR3aa: CASSYSRSSETQYF

abundance: NA
v_gene: TRBV28
j_gene: TRBJ2-4
CDR3aa: CASSPGTSAENIQYF

abundance: once
v_gene: TRBV7-9
j_gene: NA
CDR3aa: CASSFETIAETQYF

abundance: few
v_gene: TRBV15
j_gene: TRBJ2-1
CDR3aa: CATSTTGLDYYNEQFF

abundance: few
v_gene: TRBV2
j_gene: NA
CDR3aa: CASSLDLRGGEQYF